This TCR beta chain was recovered during a study of T cells in Graves' hyperthyroidism and ophthalmopathy. Findings of the study overall: Ophthalmopathy, as predicted by the model, came a median roughly 6.5 months after the prediction. A model built on 13 V-J features separated ophthalmopathy from stable hyperthyroidism.

V dropped 2 bases and J dropped 3; count of bases not matched to a gene: 9. The V gene's germline CDR1 is MGHDK and CDR2 SYGVNS. The CDR3 contains 18 residues. The investigators amplified TCR beta CDR3 regions from RNA transcripts. First-round RT-PCR targeting the TCR CDR3 was performed with the HTBI primer set. From the multiplex PCR reads, TCRdb called clonotypes with MiXCR, one entry per CDR3 protein. The table includes about 610,000 distinct CDR3 sequences, roughly 15% detected once. The study based diagnoses on clinical symptoms, serum thyroxine and TRAb, thyroid ultrasound and orbital computed tomography. PBMCs came from less than 11 ml fresh peripheral blood. As to this clonotype: Its antigen remains unidentified.

This rearrangement joins TRBV25-1 to TRBJ2-7; 14 nucleotides agree with TRBD2. This receptor was identified in a woman in her thirties or forties with Graves' ophthalmopathy. The sample consisted of blood. The CDR3 nucleotides are TGTGCCAGCAGTGAAGGACTAGCGGGAGGTGTCTACAACTACGAGCAGTACTTC. This codes for CASSEGLAGGVYNYEQYF.